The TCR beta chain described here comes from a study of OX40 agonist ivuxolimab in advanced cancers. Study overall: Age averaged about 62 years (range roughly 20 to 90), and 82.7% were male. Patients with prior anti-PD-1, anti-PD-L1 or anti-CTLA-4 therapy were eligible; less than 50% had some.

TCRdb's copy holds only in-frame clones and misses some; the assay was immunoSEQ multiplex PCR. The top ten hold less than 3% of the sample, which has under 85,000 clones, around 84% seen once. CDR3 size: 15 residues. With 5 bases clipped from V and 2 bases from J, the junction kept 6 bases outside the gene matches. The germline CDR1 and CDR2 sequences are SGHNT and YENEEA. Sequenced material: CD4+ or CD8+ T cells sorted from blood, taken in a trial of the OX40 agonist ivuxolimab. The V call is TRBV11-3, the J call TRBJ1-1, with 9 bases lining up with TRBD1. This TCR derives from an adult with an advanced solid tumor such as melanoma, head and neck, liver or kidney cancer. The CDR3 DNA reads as TGTGCCAGCAGCCAGGGGACAGGGCTTAACACTGAAGCTTTCTTT. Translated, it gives CASSQGTGLNTEAFF.